This passage covers 10 T cell receptor beta chains from one sample sequenced in a study of blood T cell repertoires in COVID-19. The method was immunoSEQ multiplex PCR; TCRdb's version includes in-frame clones alone and lacks a portion of them. Here the sample spans 150,000 to 200,000 clones, about 88% being singletons. The sample was peripheral blood. Receptor source: a woman aged 80 or over in a cohort sampled during active or convalescent COVID-19.

The table lists this clone with a few counts. The V and J genes are TRBV7-9 and TRBJ1-4; D perhaps matches TRBD1 (6 bases). The ends were cut back, 3 bases at V and 8 bases at J, with 10 bases in the middle. The CDR3 loop spans 13 amino acids. CDR1 is SEHNR, CDR2 FQNEAQ, per germline (reference sequence). The CDR3 region is CASSLGAGEKLFF. The CDR3 nucleotides are TGTGCCAGCAGCTTGGGGGCGGGCGAAAAACTGTTTTTT.

This chain joins TRBV2 and TRBJ2-5, with D uncertain. CDR3 length equals 14 residues. In germline, CDR1 is SNHLY, CDR2 FYNNEI. V shed 3 bases and J shed 1 base, with 9 bases lying between them. CDR3 in amino acids: CASSDTQVQETQYF. The CDR3 DNA reads TGTGCCAGCAGTGATACCCAGGTCCAAGAGACCCAGTACTTC.

This clone was seen only once. J is TRBJ1-5 and V is TRBV5-6, with unresolved D. The CDR3 has 16 amino acids. Germline CDR1 reads SGHDT; CDR2 reads YYEEEE. Trimming removed 0 bases from V and 0 bases from J, with 10 bases in between. CDR3 region: CASSLAGLYSNQPQHF. The CDR3 DNA reads as TGTGCCAGCAGCTTGGCCGGACTTTATAGCAATCAGCCCCAGCATTTT.

The chain carries TRBV2 and TRBJ1-4; TRBD1 agrees at 7 bases. Germline V gene data show CDR1 as SNHLY and CDR2 as FYNNEI. V shed 5 bases, J shed 0 bases, and the junction held 9 bases outside the gene matches. The CDR3 covers 17 residues. The CDR3 nucleotides read TGTGCCAGCAGTTTATCTTCTGACAGGGCAACTAATGAAAAACTGTTTTTT. It translates to CASSLSSDRATNEKLFF.

The J gene is TRBJ2-1, the V gene TRBV11-2; D is undetermined. Germline V gene lookup returns CDR1 SGHAT and CDR2 FQNNGV. This CDR3 has 14 residues. V was trimmed by 5 bases and J by 4 bases, leaving 12 bases between them. The CDR3 DNA is TGTGCCAGCAGCACAATCAAAAAATACAATGAGCAGTTCTTC. Its translation is CASSTIKKYNEQFF.

The V gene is TRBV6-5, the J gene TRBJ1-5, with a tentative D call TRBD1 (6 bases). Trimming took off 2 bases at V and 9 bases at J, with 11 bases between the two ends. The germline CDR1 and CDR2 sequences are MNHEY and SVGAGI. This CDR3 comprises 13 residues. The chain's CDR3 is CASSYRDTGPQHF. In DNA form, the CDR3 reads TGTGCCAGCAGTTACCGGGACACCGGGCCCCAGCATTTT.

The chain links TRBV28 to TRBJ2-1; 7 bases map to TRBD2. CDR1 and CDR2 (germline): MDHEN, SYDVKM. The CDR3 totals 16 residues. Trimming cost V 7 bases and J 0 bases; bases outside gene matches: 9. The CDR3 is CASTQLSGYSYNEQFF. In DNA, the CDR3 is TGTGCCAGCACCCAACTTAGCGGGTACTCCTACAATGAGCAGTTCTTC.

V is TRBV27 and J is TRBJ2-1; 8 nucleotides match TRBD1. J lost 12 bases, V lost 6 bases, and 22 bases had no gene match. This CDR3 region has 17 residues. Germline-derived CDR1 and CDR2 are MNHEY and SMNVEV (reference sequence). The CDR3 DNA is TGTGCCAGCAGAACTATACCCCTCAGGACAGGGCCTGGGGGGCAGTTCTTC. Translating gives CASRTIPLRTGPGGQFF.

The chain has TRBV28 and TRBJ2-7, with a weak D call TRBD1 (5 bases). This CDR3 has 16 amino acids. The V end lost 1 base, the J end lost 4 bases, and 17 bases lay between the germline ends. Per germline, CDR1 MDHEN and CDR2 SYDVKM. CDR3 sequence: CASSLYLTGVRYEQYF. CDR3 sequence (DNA): TGTGCCAGCAGTTTATACCTCACAGGCGTCAGGTACGAGCAGTACTTC.

The chain links TRBV6-5 to TRBJ2-2, with 9 bases lining up with TRBD1. V trimming: 3 bases; J trimming: 1 base; junction bases outside the gene matches: 3. The CDR3 loop spans 16 amino acids. In germline, CDR1 is MNHEY, CDR2 SVGAGI. This CDR3 reads CASSYTGGGNTGELFF. The CDR3 region has the DNA TGTGCCAGCAGTTATACAGGGGGCGGGAACACCGGGGAGCTGTTTTTT.